This T cell receptor (beta chain) was observed in a study of blood T cell repertoires in COVID-19. Overall study context: Donors in the United States, Italy and Spain gave samples during acute or convalescent COVID-19. The cDNA or gDNA used as material had been derived from T cells, B-cell-depleted T cells, or PBMCs.

Germline V gene sequence: CDR1 KGHSH, CDR2 LQKENI. This CDR3 comprises 13 residues. The germline V and J ends were trimmed by 0 bases and 9 bases, with 11 bases remaining between them. Authors' processing steps: From reference gene primer amplification, estimates of nucleated cell counts were derived. Only in-frame clones appear in the TCRdb table, and some are missing; sequencing was by immunoSEQ multiplex PCR. The D gene and trimming were derived from the DNA, and the V and J assignments and clone size from that table. The sample has more than 45,000 clones, roughly nine tenths seen once; the top ten hold approximately 9.2%.

Input material: peripheral blood. J is TRBJ1-1 and V is TRBV18; D ambiguous. The sequence was collected from a woman in her 70s with active COVID-19. The CDR3 reads CASSPPGRSQAFF. The CDR3 DNA reads TGTGCCAGCTCACCACCGGGCAGGTCGCAAGCTTTCTTT.